This T cell receptor (beta chain) was identified in a study of blood T cells in healthy people across ages. Germline CDR1 reads SGHTA; CDR2 reads FQGNSA. CDR3 size: 16 residues. Germline trimming cut 5 bases from V and 5 bases from J; bases unmatched to any gene: 11. General study points: Naive and antigen-experienced cells were not separated, limiting conclusive comparison. When one million T cells were used, diversity estimates were thought to be underestimates. Greater diversity and more naive CD4+ cells were seen in long-lived donors than in aged donors.

Through a sample-barcoded 5' primer and a J-beta primer mix, a second PCR was run for roughly 6 to 11 cycles. Each CDR3 protein gets one entry after TCRdb re-called the 5' RACE reads with MiXCR. Here the sample spans about 930,000 distinct CDR3 sequences, almost 30% being singletons. This clonotype came up a few times. What it binds is not known. The same data also contributed to another study, on T cells of mothers and their children.

Specimen: blood. This sequence joins TRBV7-2 and TRBJ1-2; 10 bases fit TRBD1. The sequence came from a woman aged 40 to 49 in good health. CDR3 amino acids: CASSPLPGQGTYGYTF. CDR3 nucleotides: TGTGCCAGCAGCCCCCTCCCGGGACAGGGGACGTATGGCTACACCTTC.